Listed here are 18 T cell receptor beta chains from one sample, sequenced in a study of molecular identifiers for immune sequencing clone quantification. Using its own MiXCR run on the PCR reads, TCRdb lists one record per CDR3 protein. This sample has roughly 630,000 distinct CDR3 sequences, with 25% found just once. Sequenced material: naive CD8+ T cells from blood, with Jurkat cell RNA spiked in. As to subset: FACS-sorted CD8+CD4-CCR7+CD45RA+ naive T cells. Receptors originate from a human donor in good health. Some libraries in this study had Jurkat cell RNA spiked in.

A remark on this clonotype: The CDR3 end shows no conserved phenylalanine or tryptophan, and so a read error is likely. V is TRBV7-9 and J is TRBJ2-1; 8 bases match TRBD2. CDR1 and CDR2 from the germline V gene are SEHNR and FQNEAQ (reference sequence). The CDR3 length is 15 residues. The J segment lost 6 bases and the V segment lost 1 base, leaving 5 bases of the junction unmatched. The CDR3 reads CASSLETSVFNEQFC. CDR3 nucleotides: TGTGCCAGCAGCTTAGAGACTAGCGTCTTCAATGAGCAGTTCTGC.

With respect to this clonotype: A single base separates this from a much larger clone, so it may be a read error. The chain combines TRBV7-9 with TRBJ2-4, with D unresolved. This CDR3 has 16 residues. Germline lookup yields CDR1 SEHNR and CDR2 FQNEAQ (reference sequence). V lost 10 bases, J lost 0 bases, and 19 bases lay in between. The CDR3 DNA follows: TGTGCCATCAGTGGAGAAGGAGTTCTAGCCAAAAACATTCAGTACTTC. Protein sequence: CAISGEGVLAKNIQYF.

The chain has TRBV19 and TRBJ1-5; D is unclear. Germline CDR1 reads LNHDA; CDR2 reads SQIVND (reference sequence). The CDR3 extends over 13 amino acids. V dropped 3 bases and J dropped 9 bases, with 12 bases sitting between them. The CDR3 reads CASSIGSIRPQHF. CDR3 nucleotides: TGTGCCAGTAGTATCGGGAGTATCAGGCCCCAGCATTTT.

This clonotype was counted a few times. CDR3 sequence: CASSDTGETEAFF. The CDR3, as DNA: TGTGCCAGCAGTGATACAGGGGAGACTGAAGCTTTCTTT. The J gene is TRBJ1-1, the V gene TRBV25-1, with 7 nucleotides matching TRBD1. V shed 3 bases and J 5 bases; nucleotides not matched to a gene: 3. Germline V lookup: CDR1 MGHDK, CDR2 SYGVNS. The CDR3 runs 13 residues.

As regards this clonotype: A much larger clonotype is one base distant, so this may be a read error. The chain is built from TRBV9 and TRBJ2-2; TRBD2 matches 12 bases. The CDR3 runs to 19 residues. Germline values: CDR1 SGDLS, CDR2 YYNGEE. The CDR3 coding sequence is TGTGCCAGCGGCGTAGACCCTAGCGGGAGGGCCTCGAATCCCGGGGAGCTGTTTTTT. Its translation: CASGVDPSGRASNPGELFF.

This clonotype was seen ten or more times. The rearrangement joins TRBV29-1 to TRBJ1-1; D is unresolved. Germline assignment: CDR1 SQVTM and CDR2 ANQGSEA. This CDR3 is built from 13 residues. V dropped 3 bases and J dropped 0 bases, with 8 bases sitting between them. CDR3 DNA: TGCAGCGTTGACTTACATGTGAACACTGAAGCTTTCTTT. This sequence encodes CSVDLHVNTEAFF.

Details on this clonotype: The conserved final phenylalanine or tryptophan is absent from the CDR3, which likely points to a read error. The chain couples TRBV2 to TRBJ2-1; TRBD2 matches at 9 bases. Germline-derived CDR1 and CDR2 are SNHLY and FYNNEI. V lost 3 bases to trimming and J lost 5 bases; unmatched junction nucleotides: 8. The CDR3 spans 16 residues. Written as DNA, the CDR3 is TGTGCCAGCAGTGACATAGGTCTAGCGGGGAACAATGAGCAGTTCTAC. Its protein product is CASSDIGLAGNNEQFY.

J is TRBJ2-1 and V is TRBV20-1; 10 bases agree with TRBD2. Looked up from germline, CDR1 is DFQATT and CDR2 is SNEGSKA (reference sequence). V lost 4 bases and J lost 3; bases outside the gene matches: 6. The CDR3 length is 15 residues. CDR3 residues: CSATSSGRLYNEQFF. The CDR3 region has the DNA TGCAGTGCTACCTCTAGCGGGAGACTCTACAATGAGCAGTTCTTC.

Points on this clonotype: A much bigger clone sits one base away, suggesting this may be a read error. The rearrangement links TRBV12-3 or TRBV12-4 to TRBJ1-1; 9 nucleotides line up with TRBD1. This CDR3 is 15 amino acids long. With 4 bases clipped from V and 4 bases from J, the junction kept 7 bases outside the gene matches. CDR3: CASSWVGTGFTEAFF. DNA for the CDR3: TGTGCCAGCAGTTGGGTCGGGACAGGGTTCACTGAAGCTTTCTTT.

At least ten counts were recorded for this clonotype. The chain is built from TRBV28 and TRBJ2-7, with D maybe TRBD2 (5 bases). The CDR3 covers 14 residues. Per germline, CDR1 MDHEN and CDR2 SYDVKM. Trimming took 3 bases from V and 0 from J, leaving 9 bases between them. Written as DNA, the CDR3 is TGTGCCAGCAGTTTCCGGGGTAGCTCCTACGAGCAGTACTTC. This gives the protein CASSFRGSSYEQYF.

The sample holds a few counts of this clonotype. The chain has TRBV7-9 and TRBJ2-5, with D unclear. Trimming took off 4 bases at V and 4 bases at J, with 4 bases between the two ends. Germline CDR1 SEHNR, CDR2 FQNEAQ (reference sequence). CDR3 size: 11 residues. This chain's CDR3 is CASSSIETQYF. Written as DNA, the CDR3 is TGTGCCAGCAGCTCAATAGAGACCCAGTACTTC.

On this clonotype: This may be a read error: a much more frequent sequence differs by one nucleotide. It is likely a read error, because the conserved phenylalanine at the end of the CDR3 is missing. It is unclear where the CDR3 begins or ends on the DNA, so no DNA is shown, and the CDR3 is as TCRdb lists it. The rearrangement links TRBV10-3 to TRBJ2-7; the D call of TRBD2 is as the table states it, not checked on the DNA. Germline V gene sequence: CDR1 ENHRY, CDR2 SYGVKD. Including both end residues, the CDR3 is 13 amino acids long. Here the CDR3 reads CAISPGGLADPRL.

V is TRBV29-1 and J is TRBJ2-1, with TRBD1 matching over 10 bases. Trimming removed 1 base from V and 5 bases from J; junction bases left unmatched: 5. The CDR3 contains 15 residues. The V gene's germline CDR1 is SQVTM and CDR2 ANQGSEA. The CDR3 region has the DNA TGCAGCGTTGAAGCTTGGGGGACAGGGGACAATGAGCAGTTCTTC. Translation gives CSVEAWGTGDNEQFF.

This clonotype was recorded many times. This sequence joins TRBV3-1 and TRBJ2-2; no clear D. Trimming removed 2 bases at V and 3 bases at J, with 10 bases between. Germline V CDR1 and CDR2: LGHDT, YNNKEL (reference sequence). This CDR3 is built from 15 residues. The chain's CDR3 is CASSQRPEHTGELFF. CDR3 bases: TGTGCCAGCAGCCAACGCCCTGAACACACCGGGGAGCTGTTTTTT.

This clonotype was counted many times. This chain joins TRBV7-6 and TRBJ2-5; maybe TRBD1 (5 bases). Trimming shortened V by 1 base and J by 4 bases, and 10 bases separated the two germline ends. Germline lookup yields CDR1 SGHVS and CDR2 FNYEAQ. The CDR3 runs to 14 residues. CDR3 DNA sequence: TGTGCCAGCAGCTTAGTGGCAGGGCGAGAGACCCAGTACTTC. Amino acids: CASSLVAGRETQYF.

This clonotype occurred once. The genes are TRBV19 and TRBJ1-2, with a tentative D call TRBD1 (5 bases). V lost 11 bases and J 0 bases, leaving 25 bases between the germline ends. The CDR3 covers 17 residues. Germline lookup yields CDR1 LNHDA and CDR2 SQIVND (reference sequence). The CDR3 DNA is TGTGCCGTAGGCGGTTATACGCGGGGACGATCTAACTATGGCTACACCTTC. As protein: CAVGGYTRGRSNYGYTF.

Points on this clonotype: A single base separates this from a much larger clone, so it may be a read error. This chain joins TRBV4-1 and TRBJ2-5; D gene unclear. Germline V CDR1 and CDR2: MGHRA, YSYEKL. CDR3 length: 13 residues. V shed 10 bases and J shed 2 bases, with 14 bases lying between them. CDR3 coding DNA: TGCGCCAACCAAAGGGTTGGGCAAGAGACCCAGTACTTC. Residues: CANQRVGQETQYF.

CDR3 residues: CASSCVQTNTGELFF. The CDR3 nucleotides read TGTGCCAGCAGTTGTGTGCAGACGAACACCGGGGAGCTGTTTTTT. V and J are TRBV6-2 or TRBV6-3 and TRBJ2-2; D is uncertain. This CDR3 is 15 amino acids long. CDR1 MNHEY and CDR2 SVGEGT come from the germline V gene. Trimming left V 4 bases short and J 0 bases short, with 9 bases between.